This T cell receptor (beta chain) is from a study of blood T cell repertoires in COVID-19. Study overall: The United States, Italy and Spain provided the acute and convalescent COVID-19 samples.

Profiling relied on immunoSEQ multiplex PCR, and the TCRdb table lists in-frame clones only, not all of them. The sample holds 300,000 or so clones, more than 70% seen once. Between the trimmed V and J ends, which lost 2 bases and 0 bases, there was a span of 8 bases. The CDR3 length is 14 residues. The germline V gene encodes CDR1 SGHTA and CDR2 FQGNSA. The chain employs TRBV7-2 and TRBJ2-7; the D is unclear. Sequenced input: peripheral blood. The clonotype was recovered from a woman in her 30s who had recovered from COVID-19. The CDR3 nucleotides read TGTGCCAGCAGCTTATACCAGGCCTCCTACGAGCAGTACTTC. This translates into CASSLYQASYEQYF.